The 30 T cell receptor beta chains below were found in one sample sequenced in a study of T cell repertoires in cytomegalovirus infection. TCRdb reprocessed the reads with MiXCR, giving one entry per CDR3 protein. The sample lists approximately 550,000 distinct CDR3 sequences; 15% to 20% were seen once. Input material: CD8+ T cells from PBMCs. The receptors here all came from a human donor in good health (CMV status not recorded). Some clones in this sample may be carry-over from other donors' samples.

This chain connects TRBV6-5 to TRBJ2-7, with 8 nucleotides matching TRBD1. CDR1 and CDR2 (germline): MNHEY, SVGAGI. The CDR3 spans 12 residues. The junction had 9 bases not matched to a gene; V was cut back by 6 bases and J by 11 bases. CDR3 sequence (DNA): TGTGCCAGCAGACCTTACGGGGGACAGGAGTACTTC. Residues: CASRPYGGQEYF.

The V and J genes are TRBV7-9 and TRBJ1-1; D remains unclear. The CDR3 covers 14 residues. Trimming removed 3 bases at V and 1 base at J, with 9 bases between. Germline CDR1 and CDR2: SEHNR and FQNEAQ (reference sequence). The DNA for the CDR3 is TGTGCCAGCAGCTTGTTAGCGGGGAACACTGAAGCTTTCTTT. Translated: CASSLLAGNTEAFF.

V and J are TRBV5-1 and TRBJ2-1; a possible D gene is TRBD1 (5 bases). Germline values: CDR1 SGHRS, CDR2 YFSETQ. The CDR3 is made up of 13 amino acids. V lost 1 base and J 9 bases, leaving 11 bases between the germline ends. Here the CDR3 DNA reads TGCGCCAGCAGCTTGACCAGGGCTATTGAGCAGTTCTTC. Translating it yields CASSLTRAIEQFF. Using reference TRBV5-1 and TRBJ2-1 for the parts outside the CDR3, the full variable domain is KAGVTQTPRYLIKTRGQQVTLSCSPISGHRSVSWYQQTPGQGLQFLFEYFSETQRNKGNFPGRFSGRQFSNSRSEMNVSTLELGDSALYLCASSLTRAIEQFFGPGTRLTVL.

This clonotype was observed a few times. As DNA, the CDR3 is TGCGCCAGCAGCCCAACGAAGTTCTCTGGAAACACCATATATTTT. This encodes CASSPTKFSGNTIYF. The rearrangement joins TRBV4-1 to TRBJ1-3; D gene ambiguous. Trimming pared 4 bases from V and 0 bases from J, leaving 10 bases between. Germline V gene sequence: CDR1 MGHRA, CDR2 YSYEKL. This CDR3 region has 15 residues.

This clonotype showed up many times. The rearrangement uses TRBV5-4 and TRBJ2-6; D is unclear. CDR1 and CDR2 (germline): SGHNT, YYREEE (reference sequence). The length of the CDR3 is 18 residues. The V gene lost 0 bases and the J gene lost 0 bases, with 13 bases spanning the gap. CDR3 nucleotide sequence: TGTGCCAGCAGCTTGGGATCCGTTACCCGCTCTGGGGCCAACGTCCTGACTTTC. Translation: CASSLGSVTRSGANVLTF.

Many counts were recorded for this clonotype. V usage is TRBV7-9 and J usage is TRBJ1-2, with TRBD1 as a possible D gene (6 bases). The CDR3 length is 15 residues. Trimming took 4 bases from V and 8 from J, leaving 20 bases between them. Germline V lookup: CDR1 SEHNR, CDR2 FQNEAQ (reference sequence). The CDR3 spells CASSSTGTKAIGYTF. CDR3 bases: TGTGCCAGCAGCTCCACAGGGACGAAGGCTATCGGCTACACCTTC.

In its sample, this clonotype was seen many times. J is TRBJ2-6 and V is TRBV7-2; no clear D. The CDR3 has 14 residues. Germline V gene lookup returns CDR1 SGHTA and CDR2 FQGNSA. The V and J ends lost 4 bases and 8 bases respectively, with 12 bases between them. CDR3 amino acids: CASSYPGFTNVLTF. The CDR3 nucleotides are TGTGCCAGCAGCTACCCCGGGTTTACCAACGTCCTGACTTTC.

There are many counts of this clonotype. The gene calls are TRBV7-9 and TRBJ2-1, with 10 bases matching TRBD2. Germline CDR1 SEHNR, CDR2 FQNEAQ (reference sequence). CDR3 length equals 15 residues. J lost 4 bases, V lost 4 bases, and 4 bases had no gene match. CDR3 sequence: CASSSSGRDYNEQFF. CDR3 bases: TGTGCCAGCAGCTCGAGCGGGAGGGATTACAATGAGCAGTTCTTC.

This clonotype turned up a few times. The CDR3 DNA follows: TGTGCCAGCAGTTACTCGATGGTCGCAGGGGTGGGCTACACCTTC. Its translation: CASSYSMVAGVGYTF. The rearrangement links TRBV6-5 to TRBJ1-2; D is perhaps TRBD1 (6 bases). CDR1 MNHEY and CDR2 SVGAGI come from the germline V gene. V lost 0 bases and J 8 bases, leaving 16 bases between the germline ends. The CDR3 sequence is 15 residues long.

This clonotype was detected only a few times. CDR3 loop: CASSFTRSQDEQYF. The CDR3 region has the DNA TGTGCCAGCAGTTTTACTAGATCTCAGGACGAGCAGTACTTC. The chain carries TRBV27 and TRBJ2-7; the D gene is possibly TRBD2 (5 bases). The CDR3 consists of 14 residues. Per germline, CDR1 MNHEY and CDR2 SMNVEV (reference sequence). Trimming shortened V by 3 bases and J by 5 bases, and 14 bases separated the two germline ends.

This clonotype has a count of ten or more. V is TRBV7-9 and J is TRBJ2-3; D perhaps matches TRBD2 (6 bases). This CDR3 region has 16 residues. The V gene's germline CDR1 is SEHNR and CDR2 FQNEAQ (reference sequence). Trimming removed 5 bases from V and 2 bases from J, with 17 bases in between. CDR3 in DNA: TGTGCCAGCAGCACCGGGGGAAGCGAACTCACAGATACGCAGTATTTT. It codes for CASSTGGSELTDTQYF.

The chain couples TRBV27 to TRBJ1-5, with D maybe TRBD1 (5 bases). The V and J ends lost 4 bases and 5 bases respectively, with 18 bases between them. The CDR3 has 16 amino acids. Germline CDR1 MNHEY, CDR2 SMNVEV (reference sequence). In DNA form, the CDR3 reads TGTGCCAGCAGTTCAGCCGTCGGGGGGACCTATCAGCCCCAGCATTTT. The encoded protein is CASSSAVGGTYQPQHF.

There are many counts of this clonotype. The V and J genes are TRBV5-5 and TRBJ1-1, with D hard to call. V lost 1 base and J lost 1, with 5 bases in between. Germline V gene lookup returns CDR1 SGHKS and CDR2 YYEKEE (reference sequence). This CDR3 region has 13 residues. The CDR3 nucleotides read TGTGCCAGCAGCTTGTATCAGAACACTGAAGCTTTCTTT. It specifies CASSLYQNTEAFF. The full variable domain, rest sourced from reference TRBV5-5 and TRBJ1-1, is DAGVTQSPTHLIKTRGQQVTLRCSPISGHKSVSWYQQVLGQGPQFIFQYYEKEERGRGNFPDRFSARQFPNYSSELNVNALLLGDSALYLCASSLYQNTEAFFGQGTRLTVV.

In this sample, this clonotype turned up once. A clone one base away is much larger, so this may be a read error. This chain links TRBV27 with TRBJ2-7; no clear D gene. Germline V CDR1 and CDR2: MNHEY, SMNVEV (reference sequence). The CDR3 contains 13 residues. The CDR3 DNA reads as TGTGCCAGCAGTTTAGGGCACACCTACGATCAGTACTTC. Amino acids: CASSLGHTYDQYF.

This clonotype was observed at least ten times. The chain has TRBV7-9 and TRBJ1-1, with 7 bases lining up with TRBD1. Losses at the gene ends were 8 bases for V and 4 bases for J; bases not matched to a gene: 7. Germline CDR1 reads SEHNR; CDR2 reads FQNEAQ (reference sequence). The length of the CDR3 is 13 residues. Here the CDR3 DNA reads TGTGCCAGCGCACTCCCAGGGGGCACTGAAGCTTTCTTT. Translated: CASALPGGTEAFF.

The chain combines TRBV7-9 with TRBJ2-4; D perhaps matches TRBD2 (5 bases). This CDR3 is built from 13 residues. Germline lookup yields CDR1 SEHNR and CDR2 FQNEAQ (reference sequence). Trimming shortened V by 6 bases and J by 5 bases, and 11 bases separated the two germline ends. CDR3 sequence (DNA): TGTGCCAGCAGACCCGAGGGCGAAAACATTCAGTACTTC. Amino acids: CASRPEGENIQYF. Filled out from reference TRBV7-9 and TRBJ2-4, the complete variable domain reads DTGVSQNPRHKITKRGQNVTFRCDPISEHNRLYWYRQTLGQGPEFLTYFQNEAQLEKSRLLSDRFSAERPKGSFSTLEIQRTEQGDSAMYLCASRPEGENIQYFGAGTRLSVL.

This chain links TRBV27 with TRBJ2-7, with 7 bases matching TRBD2. Trimming took 1 base from V and 5 from J; bases not matched to a gene: 8. The CDR3 totals 15 residues. Germline CDR1 is MNHEY and CDR2 is SMNVEV (reference sequence). For the CDR3, the DNA is TGTGCCAGCAGTTTATATCGGGGAGGGGCGGACGAGCAGTACTTC. The encoded protein is CASSLYRGGADEQYF.

This clonotype appeared many times. The genes are TRBV6-5 and TRBJ1-2, with D uncertain. The V and J ends lost 0 bases and 5 bases respectively, with 13 bases between them. Germline CDR1 reads MNHEY; CDR2 reads SVGAGI. The CDR3 runs 15 residues. The CDR3 here is CASSYSKRGIYGYTF. In nucleotides, the CDR3 is TGTGCCAGCAGTTACTCGAAACGGGGAATTTATGGCTACACCTTC.

The CDR3 region has the DNA TGTGCCAGCAGCTCCTATGGGGGGGCGAATGATGGCTACACCTTC. Translating it yields CASSSYGGANDGYTF. V usage is TRBV7-3 and J usage is TRBJ1-2, with D perhaps TRBD1 (6 bases). This CDR3 comprises 15 residues. The germline gives CDR1 SGHTA, CDR2 FQGTGA. Trimming stripped 4 bases from V and 6 bases from J, with 18 bases between.

The CDR3 spells CASRLRGVDTEAFF. In nucleotides, the CDR3 is TGTGCCAGCAGGTTACGGGGGGTCGACACTGAAGCTTTCTTT. The rearrangement uses TRBV6-5 and TRBJ1-1, with D tentatively TRBD1 (5 bases). Looked up from germline, CDR1 is MNHEY and CDR2 is SVGAGI. The CDR3 runs 14 residues. Trimming removed 6 bases from V and 3 bases from J, with 14 bases in between.

The rearrangement joins TRBV19 to TRBJ2-7; D might be TRBD1 (5 bases). V lost 4 bases and J 0 bases, leaving 10 bases between the germline ends. The germline V gene has CDR1 LNHDA and CDR2 SQIVND (reference sequence). This CDR3 has 14 residues. Here the CDR3 DNA reads TGTGCCAGTAGTAAGCAGGGCACCTCCTACGAGCAGTACTTC. This translates into CASSKQGTSYEQYF.

This clonotype was counted at least ten times. V usage is TRBV19 and J usage is TRBJ2-2, with 10 positions matching TRBD2. The ends lost 7 bases at V and 3 bases at J; junction bases unmatched: 8. The CDR3 is 16 amino acids. Germline CDR1 and CDR2: LNHDA and SQIVND (reference sequence). CDR3 in amino acids: CASIEREGRDTGELFF. The CDR3 DNA sequence: TGTGCCAGTATCGAGCGGGAGGGCCGGGACACCGGGGAGCTGTTTTTT.

The sample holds many counts of this clonotype. V gene TRBV12-3 or TRBV12-4 combines with J gene TRBJ2-7; TRBD2 aligns across 9 bases. Unmatched junction bases numbered 11, after V lost 6 bases and J lost 8 bases. The CDR3 runs to 14 residues. CDR3 coding DNA: TGTGCCAGCAGGGTTTCCGGGAGCGGGGGGCAGCAGTACTTC. This translates into CASRVSGSGGQQYF.

J is TRBJ1-5 and V is TRBV12-5; 9 bases are shared with TRBD1. CDR1 LGHNT and CDR2 FRNRAP come from the germline V gene. This CDR3 is 18 amino acids long. Trimming cost V 1 base and J 0 bases; bases outside gene matches: 7. CDR3 sequence reads: CASGLASRTGDSNQPQHF. The CDR3, as DNA: TGTGCTAGTGGTTTGGCCTCGAGGACAGGGGATAGCAATCAGCCCCAGCATTTT.

The table lists this clonotype with many counts. The CDR3 DNA reads TGTGCCAGCAGTCTGGAAGAGCAGTACTTC. It translates to CASSLEEQYF. The V gene is TRBV28, the J gene TRBJ2-7; D is unresolved. Germline CDR1 is MDHEN and CDR2 is SYDVKM. The CDR3 sequence is 10 residues long. V was clipped by 5 bases and J by 7 bases, with 6 bases between them.

This chain links TRBV9 with TRBJ2-1; 12 bases align to TRBD2. This CDR3 comprises 15 residues. The germline V gene encodes CDR1 SGDLS and CDR2 YYNGEE. V was pared by 6 bases and J by 4 bases, with 5 bases of the junction left unmatched. In nucleotides, the CDR3 is TGTGCCAGCACCCCTAGCGGGGGGGGATACAATGAGCAGTTCTTC. This codes for CASTPSGGGYNEQFF.

The rearrangement uses TRBV11-2 and TRBJ1-2; TRBD1 might be the D (6 bases). This CDR3 region has 16 residues. CDR1 is SGHAT, CDR2 FQNNGV, per germline. Trimming pared 0 bases from V and 0 bases from J, leaving 11 bases between. This CDR3 is CASSLDRGQTNYGYTF. The CDR3 DNA reads as TGTGCCAGCAGCTTAGATCGAGGACAGACTAACTATGGCTACACCTTC. Together with reference TRBV11-2 and TRBJ1-2, the CDR3 gives the full variable domain: EAGVAQSPRYKIIEKRQSVAFWCNPISGHATLYWYQQILGQGPKLLIQFQNNGVVDDSQLPKDRFSAERLKGVDSTLKIQPAKLEDSAVYLCASSLDRGQTNYGYTFGSGTRLTVV.

This clonotype was picked up a small number of times. This chain connects TRBV28 to TRBJ1-4; tentatively, D is TRBD1 (5 bases). The CDR3 runs 14 residues. The V end was cut by 7 bases, the J end by 5 bases, with 14 bases between. Germline V lookup: CDR1 MDHEN, CDR2 SYDVKM. The CDR3 is CASTVDSPNEKLFF. Written as DNA, the CDR3 is TGTGCCAGCACCGTTGACAGCCCCAATGAAAAACTGTTTTTT.

The rearrangement joins TRBV10-3 to TRBJ2-3, with D maybe TRBD2 (5 bases). V lost 10 bases, J lost 1 base, and 9 bases lay in between. The germline V gene encodes CDR1 ENHRY and CDR2 SYGVKD. There are 12 residues in the CDR3. Here the CDR3 reads CATDGGTDTQYF. The CDR3 DNA sequence: TGTGCCACAGACGGGGGCACAGATACGCAGTATTTT.

This clonotype has more than one count but fewer than ten. The chain is built from TRBV20-1 and TRBJ2-3; D may be TRBD1 (7 bases). CDR3 length equals 14 residues. With 6 bases removed from V and 7 bases from J, the gap between germline ends came to 20 bases. CDR1 and CDR2 (germline): DFQATT, SNEGSKA (reference sequence). CDR3 amino acids: CSAGAEGAIYTQYF. The CDR3 nucleotides are TGCAGTGCCGGAGCGGAGGGGGCCATATATACGCAGTATTTT.